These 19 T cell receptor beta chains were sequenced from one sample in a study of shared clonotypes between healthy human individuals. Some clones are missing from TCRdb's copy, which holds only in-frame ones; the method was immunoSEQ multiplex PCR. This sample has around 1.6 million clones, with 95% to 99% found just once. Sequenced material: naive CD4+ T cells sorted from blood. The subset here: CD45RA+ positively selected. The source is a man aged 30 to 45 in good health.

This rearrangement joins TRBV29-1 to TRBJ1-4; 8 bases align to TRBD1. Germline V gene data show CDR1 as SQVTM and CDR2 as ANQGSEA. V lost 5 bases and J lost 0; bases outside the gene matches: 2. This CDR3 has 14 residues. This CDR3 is CSVKQGATNEKLFF. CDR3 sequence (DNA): TGCAGCGTTAAACAGGGGGCAACTAATGAAAAACTGTTTTTT.

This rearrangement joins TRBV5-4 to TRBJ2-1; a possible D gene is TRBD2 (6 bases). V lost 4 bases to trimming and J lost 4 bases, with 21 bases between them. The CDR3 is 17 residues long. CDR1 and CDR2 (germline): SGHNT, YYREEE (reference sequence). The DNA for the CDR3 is TGTGCCAGCAGCCGAAAGACTAGTCCGGGCCCGTACAATGAGCAGTTCTTC. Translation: CASSRKTSPGPYNEQFF.

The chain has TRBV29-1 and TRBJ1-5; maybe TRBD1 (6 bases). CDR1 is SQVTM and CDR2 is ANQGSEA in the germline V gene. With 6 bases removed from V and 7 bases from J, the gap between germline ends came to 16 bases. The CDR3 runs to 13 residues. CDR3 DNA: TGCAGCGTCCCTGGGGGGGGCGAACAGCCCCAGCATTTT. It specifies CSVPGGGEQPQHF.

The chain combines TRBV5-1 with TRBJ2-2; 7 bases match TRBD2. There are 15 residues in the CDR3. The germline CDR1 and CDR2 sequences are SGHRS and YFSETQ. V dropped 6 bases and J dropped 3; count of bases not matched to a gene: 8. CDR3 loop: CASKEVAGDTGELFF. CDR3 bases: TGCGCCAGCAAGGAAGTGGCGGGAGACACCGGGGAGCTGTTTTTT.

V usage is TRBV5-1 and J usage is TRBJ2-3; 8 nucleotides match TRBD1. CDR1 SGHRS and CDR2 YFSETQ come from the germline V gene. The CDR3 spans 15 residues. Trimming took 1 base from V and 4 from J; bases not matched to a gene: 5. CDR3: CASSLTQGAADTQYF. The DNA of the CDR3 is TGCGCCAGCAGCTTGACTCAGGGGGCAGCAGATACGCAGTATTTT.

The CDR3 nucleotides read TGTGCCAGCAGTGAAGGTGTCAGCACTAGCACAGATACGCAGTATTTT. Translated, it gives CASSEGVSTSTDTQYF. The chain has TRBV6-1 and TRBJ2-3, with no clear D. The CDR3 sequence is 16 residues long. Trimming cost V 1 base and J 0 bases, with 11 bases left between them. Germline values: CDR1 MNHNS, CDR2 SASEGT.

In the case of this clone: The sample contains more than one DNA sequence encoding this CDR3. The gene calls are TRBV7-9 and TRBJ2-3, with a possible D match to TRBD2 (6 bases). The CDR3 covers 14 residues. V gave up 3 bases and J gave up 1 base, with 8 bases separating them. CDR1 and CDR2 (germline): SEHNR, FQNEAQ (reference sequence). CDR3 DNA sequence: TGTGCCAGCAGCTTTAGCGGAGGCACAGATACGCAGTATTTT. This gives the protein CASSFSGGTDTQYF.

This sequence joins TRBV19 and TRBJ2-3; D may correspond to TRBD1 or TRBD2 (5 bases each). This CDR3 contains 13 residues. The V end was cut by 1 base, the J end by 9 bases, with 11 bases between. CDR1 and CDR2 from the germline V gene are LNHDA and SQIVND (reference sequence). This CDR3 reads CASSIVQGETQYF. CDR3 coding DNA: TGTGCCAGTAGTATAGTTCAGGGAGAAACGCAGTATTTT.

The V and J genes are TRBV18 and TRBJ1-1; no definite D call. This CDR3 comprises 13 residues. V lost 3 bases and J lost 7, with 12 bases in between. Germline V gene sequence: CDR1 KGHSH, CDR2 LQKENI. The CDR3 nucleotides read TGTGCCAGCTCACCTGTAGGGATGGGTGAAGCTTTCTTT. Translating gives CASSPVGMGEAFF.

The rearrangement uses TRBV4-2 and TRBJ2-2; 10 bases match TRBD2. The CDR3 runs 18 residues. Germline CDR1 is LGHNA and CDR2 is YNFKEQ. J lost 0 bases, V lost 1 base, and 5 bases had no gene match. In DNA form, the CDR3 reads TGTGCCAGCAGCCAAGGCAGCGGGAGGGCCGCGAACACCGGGGAGCTGTTTTTT. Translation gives CASSQGSGRAANTGELFF.

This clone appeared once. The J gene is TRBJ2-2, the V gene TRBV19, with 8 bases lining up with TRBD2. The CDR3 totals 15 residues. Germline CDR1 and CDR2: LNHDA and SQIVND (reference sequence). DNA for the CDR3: TGTGCTTCGGGAGGGGCAGGAGAAAACACCGGGGAGCTGTTTTTT. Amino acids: CASGGAGENTGELFF.

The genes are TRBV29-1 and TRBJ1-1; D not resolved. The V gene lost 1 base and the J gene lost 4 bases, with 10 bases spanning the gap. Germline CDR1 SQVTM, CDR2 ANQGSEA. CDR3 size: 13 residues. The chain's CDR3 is CSVEASDGTEAFF. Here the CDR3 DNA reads TGCAGCGTTGAAGCTTCGGATGGCACTGAAGCTTTCTTT.

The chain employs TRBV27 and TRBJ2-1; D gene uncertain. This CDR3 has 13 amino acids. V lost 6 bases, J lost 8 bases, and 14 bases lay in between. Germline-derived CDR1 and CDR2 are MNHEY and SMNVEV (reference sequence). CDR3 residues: CASSPHDKHEQFF. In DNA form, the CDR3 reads TGTGCCAGCAGCCCTCACGACAAGCATGAGCAGTTCTTC.

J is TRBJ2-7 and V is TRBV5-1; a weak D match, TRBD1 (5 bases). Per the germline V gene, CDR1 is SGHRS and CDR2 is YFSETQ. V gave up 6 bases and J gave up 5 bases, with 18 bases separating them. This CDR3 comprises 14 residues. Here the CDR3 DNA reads TGCGCCAGCACCACTGGACAAAATGGTCACGAGCAGTACTTC. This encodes CASTTGQNGHEQYF.

The CDR3 nucleotides read TGTGCCATCAGTGAGAGCAGCTCTGGAAACACCATATATTTT. This codes for CAISESSSGNTIYF. The chain recombines TRBV10-3 with TRBJ1-3; D remains unclear. The CDR3 has 14 amino acids. Germline CDR1 ENHRY, CDR2 SYGVKD. Trimming stripped 2 bases from V and 0 bases from J, with 5 bases between.

CDR3 nucleotides: TGCGCCAGCAGCCTATTTAGGGGGGGAGGTAGCAATCAGCCCCAGCATTTT. This codes for CASSLFRGGGSNQPQHF. This rearrangement joins TRBV4-1 to TRBJ1-5; perhaps TRBD1 as D (6 bases). Germline V gene sequence: CDR1 MGHRA, CDR2 YSYEKL. CDR3 size: 17 residues. V lost 4 bases, J lost 0 bases, and 16 bases lay in between.

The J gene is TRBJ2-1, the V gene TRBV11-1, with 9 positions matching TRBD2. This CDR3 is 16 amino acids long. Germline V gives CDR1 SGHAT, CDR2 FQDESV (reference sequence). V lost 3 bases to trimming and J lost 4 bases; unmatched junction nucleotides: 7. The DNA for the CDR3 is TGTGCCAGCAGCTTGTTCAAAAGCGGGAGGTACAATGAGCAGTTCTTC. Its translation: CASSLFKSGRYNEQFF.

The CDR3: CASSVATGQAYEQYF. As DNA, the CDR3 is TGTGCCAGCAGCGTAGCTACCGGGCAGGCTTACGAGCAGTACTTC. This chain uses TRBV9 with TRBJ2-7; D is uncertain. CDR3 length: 15 amino acids. V was trimmed by 0 bases and J by 4 bases, leaving 14 bases between them. Germline V gene lookup returns CDR1 SGDLS and CDR2 YYNGEE.

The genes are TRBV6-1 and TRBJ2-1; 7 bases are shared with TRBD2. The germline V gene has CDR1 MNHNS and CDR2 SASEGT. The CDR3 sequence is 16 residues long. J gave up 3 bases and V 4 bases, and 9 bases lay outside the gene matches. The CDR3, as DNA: TGTGCCAGCAGTGGGGGAGGGATAGCGGGCTACAATGAGCAGTTCTTC. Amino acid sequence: CASSGGGIAGYNEQFF.